This T cell receptor (beta chain) was retrieved from a study of a mutant IDH1 vaccine in newly diagnosed glioma. Time point here: week 11, during vaccination. Every vaccine dose comprised 300 ug of mutant IDH1 20-mer peptide plus topical imiquimod. Generated by immunoSEQ multiplex PCR, the TCRdb table keeps only in-frame clones and is missing some. Among about 36,000 clones listed, 80% were seen once. The germline gives CDR1 LNHDA, CDR2 SQIVND (reference sequence). Deletions cut 5 bases from V and 13 bases from J, with 14 bases between. This CDR3 spans 11 amino acids. Regarding this clone: The antigen is undetermined.

The origin of this receptor is a woman aged 25 to 39 with glioma. Some clones in this sample may be carry-over from other donors' samples. The V gene is TRBV19, the J gene TRBJ2-5; no firm D call. The input for sequencing was peripheral blood mononuclear cells (PBMCs), taken from a glioma patient whose treatment included an IDH1 peptide vaccine. Here the CDR3 reads CASSPGRGRYF. The CDR3, as DNA: TGTGCCAGTAGTCCCGGGCGCGGACGGTACTTC.